The 20 T cell receptor beta chains below come from one sample, sequenced in a study of T-cell memory formation after mild COVID-19. TCRdb re-analysed the 5' RACE reads in MiXCR, keeping a single row per CDR3 protein. This repertoire shows 180,000 or so distinct CDR3 sequences, roughly 17% found once; its top ten account for roughly 2.1%. The sequencing sample was made of PBMCs or a T cell subset sorted from them (not recorded which). These receptors were taken from an adult woman who had mild COVID-19 (a few samples of this study predate the infection). Cell type and time point are not known.

This clonotype was seen only a few times. The V gene is TRBV7-3, the J gene TRBJ2-5; 7 bases are shared with TRBD2. V gave up 1 base and J gave up 1 base; unmatched junction bases: 3. The CDR3 runs 15 residues. Per the germline V gene, CDR1 is SGHTA and CDR2 is FQGTGA. CDR3 nucleotide sequence: TGTGCCAGCAGCTTAAGCGGGAGTACCCAAGAGACCCAGTACTTC. This gives the protein CASSLSGSTQETQYF. The whole variable domain, filled in from reference TRBV7-3 and TRBJ2-5, reads GAGVSQTPSNKVTEKGKYVELRCDPISGHTALYWYRQSLGQGPEFLIYFQGTGAADDSGLPNDRFFAVRPEGSVSTLKIQRTERGDSAVYLCASSLSGSTQETQYFGPGTRLLVL.

This clonotype was detected only a few times. V gene TRBV7-2 combines with J gene TRBJ1-4; D perhaps matches TRBD1 (5 bases). This CDR3 region has 16 residues. The germline gives CDR1 SGHTA, CDR2 FQGNSA. The V end lost 1 base, the J end lost 8 bases, and 17 bases lay between the germline ends. The CDR3 loop reads CASSLETGLLGEKLFF. The CDR3 DNA is TGTGCCAGCAGCTTAGAGACGGGACTCCTCGGGGAAAAACTGTTTTTT.

The chain joins TRBV24-1 to TRBJ1-2, with 7 positions matching TRBD1. Germline V gives CDR1 KGHDR, CDR2 SFDVKD. J lost 6 bases, V lost 5 bases, and 11 bases had no gene match. The CDR3 runs 15 residues. DNA of the CDR3: TGTGCCACCAGTGCCACGCAGGACAGGTTTGATGGCTACACCTTC. Translated, it gives CATSATQDRFDGYTF.

This clonotype was seen only a few times. The chain uses TRBV12-3 or TRBV12-4 and TRBJ2-1, with D possibly TRBD1 on 5 matching bases. The length of the CDR3 is 13 residues. Trimming removed 3 bases at V and 6 bases at J, with 9 bases between. The DNA for the CDR3 is TGTGCCAGCAGTTTCAGAAGGGGCAATGAGCAGTTCTTC. This gives the protein CASSFRRGNEQFF.

This clonotype came up a few times. The chain uses TRBV4-3 and TRBJ2-3, with a tentative D call TRBD2 (6 bases). Trimming cost V 3 bases and J 4 bases, with 14 bases left between them. The germline V gene has CDR1 LGHNA and CDR2 YSLEER. CDR3 size: 15 residues. The DNA for the CDR3 is TGCGCCAGCAGCCATGGAGGGAGAGACGCAGATACGCAGTATTTT. Its protein is CASSHGGRDADTQYF.

V usage is TRBV3-1 and J usage is TRBJ1-6; no clear D. In germline, CDR1 is LGHDT, CDR2 YNNKEL (reference sequence). V shed 1 base and J shed 14 bases, with 12 bases lying between them. The CDR3 has 13 amino acids. The CDR3 reads CASSQAEAWTLHF. The CDR3 DNA follows: TGTGCCAGCAGCCAAGCGGAAGCTTGGACCCTCCACTTT.

The chain links TRBV7-2 to TRBJ2-1, with a weak D call TRBD2 (6 bases). This CDR3 comprises 14 residues. With 1 base removed from V and 4 bases from J, the gap between germline ends came to 8 bases. Germline lookup yields CDR1 SGHTA and CDR2 FQGNSA. The CDR3 DNA reads as TGTGCCAGCAGCTTAGACCGGGGGTACAATGAGCAGTTCTTC. It encodes CASSLDRGYNEQFF.

The genes are TRBV6-2 or TRBV6-3 and TRBJ1-1; D unclear. Trimming pared 5 bases from V and 3 bases from J, leaving 10 bases between. The CDR3 sequence is 13 residues long. Germline-derived CDR1 and CDR2 are MNHEY and SVGEGT. The chain's CDR3 is CASSAVPHTEAFF. In DNA, the CDR3 is TGTGCCAGCAGTGCAGTCCCCCACACTGAAGCTTTCTTT.

This clonotype was seen a handful of times. The gene calls are TRBV24-1 and TRBJ2-7; D gene ambiguous. The V gene lost 7 bases and the J gene lost 6 bases, with 9 bases spanning the gap. Germline V gene sequence: CDR1 KGHDR, CDR2 SFDVKD. CDR3 size: 11 residues. CDR3: CATSAYGEQYF. DNA for the CDR3: TGTGCCACCAGCGCGTACGGCGAGCAGTACTTC.

Here the CDR3 DNA reads TGTGCCAGCTCACCCCGGACTAGCGACGCAGGGACCCAGTACTTC. As protein: CASSPRTSDAGTQYF. The chain links TRBV18 to TRBJ2-5; 9 bases align to TRBD2. Germline V CDR1 and CDR2: KGHSH, LQKENI. V trimming: 3 bases; J trimming: 7 bases; junction bases outside the gene matches: 9. The CDR3 is 15 residues long. Supplemented by reference TRBV18 and TRBJ2-5, the full variable domain reads NAGVMQNPRHLVRRRGQEARLRCSPMKGHSHVYWYRQLPEEGLKFMVYLQKENIIDESGMPKERFSAEFPKEGPSILRIQQVVRGDSAAYFCASSPRTSDAGTQYFGPGTRLLVL.

This clonotype was recorded at least ten times. The V gene is TRBV7-8, the J gene TRBJ2-1; unclear D gene. With 8 bases removed from V and 5 bases from J, the gap between germline ends came to 13 bases. CDR3 length: 13 amino acids. From germline, CDR1 is SGHVS and CDR2 FQNEAQ. The DNA for the CDR3 is TGTGCCAGCGGGCGGCGGATGAACAATGAGCAGTTCTTC. Its translation is CASGRRMNNEQFF. Full variable domain (remainder filled in from reference TRBV7-8 and TRBJ2-1): GAGVSQSPRYKVAKRGQDVALRCDPISGHVSLFWYQQALGQGPEFLTYFQNEAQLDKSGLPSDRFFAERPEGSVSTLKIQRTQQEDSAVYLCASGRRMNNEQFFGPGTRLTVL.

This clonotype has just a few counts. J is TRBJ2-7 and V is TRBV6-2 or TRBV6-3, with 8 bases aligning to TRBD2. Germline CDR1 is MNHEY and CDR2 is SVGEGT. Trimming at V came to 2 bases and at J to 0 bases, leaving 9 bases not matched to a gene. This CDR3 has 17 residues. For the CDR3, the DNA is TGTGCCAGCAGTTACCCGGGACTAGGAAGGAGCTCCTACGAGCAGTACTTC. Amino acids: CASSYPGLGRSSYEQYF.

This clonotype came up a few times. The V and J genes are TRBV11-3 and TRBJ2-7; D unclear. The germline V gene has CDR1 SGHNT and CDR2 YENEEA. V lost 0 bases and J lost 3, with 6 bases in between. CDR3 length: 13 amino acids. CDR3 sequence reads: CASSLDTYYEQYF. DNA of the CDR3: TGTGCCAGCAGCTTAGACACGTACTACGAGCAGTACTTC.

This clonotype was counted only a few times. The rearrangement links TRBV29-1 to TRBJ1-5; 9 bases are a match to TRBD1. With V trimmed by 7 bases and J by 9 bases, 10 bases remained unmatched. From germline, CDR1 is SQVTM and CDR2 ANQGSEA. The CDR3 has 13 amino acids. CDR3: CSAGAGTGRPQHF. CDR3 bases: TGCAGCGCCGGGGCCGGGACAGGGAGGCCCCAGCATTTT.

This clonotype was picked up a small number of times. The chain employs TRBV9 and TRBJ2-7; possibly TRBD2 for D (6 bases). The CDR3 runs to 13 residues. Germline V CDR1 and CDR2: SGDLS, YYNGEE. V was clipped by 2 bases and J by 6 bases, with 12 bases between them. The CDR3 DNA reads as TGTGCCAGCAGCGTTATCGGAGCGGGCGAGCAGTACTTC. Amino acid sequence: CASSVIGAGEQYF.

V and J are TRBV30 and TRBJ2-2; D gene ambiguous. CDR1 is GTSNPN and CDR2 is SVGIG in the germline V gene (reference sequence). V lost 3 bases to trimming and J lost 4 bases, with 3 bases between them. The CDR3 has 11 residues. The CDR3 protein is CAWRGTGELFF. As DNA, the CDR3 is TGTGCCTGGAGGGGCACCGGGGAGCTGTTTTTT.

This clonotype has ten or more counts. The rearrangement links TRBV5-1 to TRBJ2-5; 10 bases line up with TRBD1. The germline gives CDR1 SGHRS, CDR2 YFSETQ. Trimming cost V 3 bases and J 5 bases; bases outside gene matches: 4. The CDR3 contains 14 residues. Here the CDR3 reads CASSWTGGRETQYF. CDR3 in DNA: TGCGCCAGCAGCTGGACAGGGGGTCGGGAGACCCAGTACTTC.

This clonotype has a handful of counts. The chain combines TRBV5-1 with TRBJ2-7; 9 bases are shared with TRBD2. Germline loops: CDR1 SGHRS, CDR2 YFSETQ. V was pared by 5 bases and J by 2 bases, with 8 bases of the junction left unmatched. The CDR3 has 15 residues. The CDR3 reads CASRVLAGSTYEQYF. In DNA form, the CDR3 reads TGCGCCAGCAGGGTCCTAGCGGGGAGTACCTACGAGCAGTACTTC.

This chain connects TRBV7-2 to TRBJ2-7; possibly TRBD1 or TRBD2 for D (6 bases each). The CDR3 covers 15 residues. CDR1 and CDR2 from the germline V gene are SGHTA and FQGNSA. V gave up 3 bases and J gave up 3 bases, with 15 bases separating them. CDR3 sequence reads: CASSFAGGANYEQYF. The CDR3 DNA is TGTGCCAGCAGCTTTGCCGGGGGCGCCAACTACGAGCAGTACTTC.

This chain uses TRBV7-3 with TRBJ2-3, with 9 bases matching TRBD2. Germline assignment: CDR1 SGHTA and CDR2 FQGTGA. The CDR3 covers 13 residues. With 8 bases clipped from V and 5 bases from J, the junction kept 5 bases outside the gene matches. The CDR3 region is CASRASGEDTQYF. The CDR3 DNA sequence: TGTGCCAGCCGCGCTAGCGGGGAAGATACGCAGTATTTT.